Listed here are 24 T cell receptor beta chains from one sample, sequenced in a study of T cell clonotyping in hematopoietic cell transplantation. Assay: immunoSEQ multiplex PCR; the TCRdb copy retains only in-frame clones and omits some. Here the sample spans 35,000 to 45,000 clones, around 95% being singletons. The sequencing sample was made of peripheral blood mononuclear cells. The source is a woman between 45 and 60 years old in good health. Some clones in this sample may be carry-over from other donors' samples.

This clone came up a few times. The V call is TRBV4-2, the J call TRBJ2-7; D perhaps matches TRBD1 (6 bases). This CDR3 comprises 14 residues. The germline V gene has CDR1 LGHNA and CDR2 YNFKEQ. The V gene lost 4 bases and the J gene lost 4 bases, with 14 bases spanning the gap. The CDR3 DNA follows: TGTGCCAGCAGCCCTGTAGGACAGAGGTACGAGCAGTACTTC. Its protein is CASSPVGQRYEQYF.

The V gene is TRBV15, the J gene TRBJ1-1, with 8 nucleotides matching TRBD1. CDR3 length: 14 amino acids. CDR1 and CDR2 (germline): LNHNV, YYDKDF (reference sequence). The J segment lost 0 bases and the V segment lost 5 bases, leaving 2 bases of the junction unmatched. CDR3 DNA: TGTGCCACCAGCCTGGACAGGGTGAACACTGAAGCTTTCTTT. Its translation: CATSLDRVNTEAFF.

This chain uses TRBV18 with TRBJ1-3, with 8 bases matching TRBD1. CDR1 is KGHSH and CDR2 is LQKENI in the germline V gene. The length of the CDR3 is 15 residues. Trimming cost V 6 bases and J 3 bases; bases outside gene matches: 7. The CDR3 coding sequence is TGTGCCAGCTCTCTGGACAGGGACAGTGGAAACACCATATATTTT. Protein: CASSLDRDSGNTIYF.

The chain is built from TRBV7-2 and TRBJ1-1; D may be TRBD1 (6 bases). From germline, CDR1 is SGHTA and CDR2 FQGNSA. The CDR3 extends over 15 amino acids. V shed 3 bases and J shed 2 bases, with 13 bases lying between them. CDR3 protein: CASSFAGEANTEAFF. The CDR3 DNA reads as TGTGCCAGCAGCTTCGCAGGGGAGGCCAACACTGAAGCTTTCTTT.

V and J are TRBV7-2 and TRBJ1-3, with TRBD1 matching 9 bases. The CDR3 sequence is 15 residues long. V lost 5 bases to trimming and J lost 3 bases; unmatched junction nucleotides: 5. Germline CDR1 is SGHTA and CDR2 is FQGNSA. Here the CDR3 reads CASSQQGANGNTIYF. The CDR3 nucleotides are TGTGCCAGCAGCCAACAGGGGGCGAATGGAAACACCATATATTTT. The variable domain in full, completed from reference TRBV7-2 and TRBJ1-3, reads GAGVSQSPSNKVTEKGKDVELRCDPISGHTALYWYRQSLGQGLEFLIYFQGNSAPDKSGLPSDRFSAERTGGSVSTLTIQRTQQEDSAVYLCASSQQGANGNTIYFGEGSWLTVV.

The chain carries TRBV19 and TRBJ2-2; TRBD1 agrees at 7 bases. After removal of 4 bases from V and 7 bases from J, the junction contained 9 bases not matched to a gene. Germline V gene sequence: CDR1 LNHDA, CDR2 SQIVND (reference sequence). This CDR3 comprises 15 residues. Here the CDR3 DNA reads TGTGCCAGTAGTACCTCGTACAGGGGTGACGGGGAGCTGTTTTTT. Amino acid sequence: CASSTSYRGDGELFF.

This sequence joins TRBV6-6 and TRBJ2-1; no clear D. The CDR3 has 12 amino acids. Trimming pared 2 bases from V and 5 bases from J, leaving 4 bases between. CDR1 MNHNY and CDR2 SVGAGI come from the germline V gene (reference sequence). The CDR3 loop reads CASSYRDNEQFF. In DNA form, the CDR3 reads TGTGCCAGCAGTTACCGTGACAATGAGCAGTTCTTC.

The chain couples TRBV19 to TRBJ1-1, with D unclear. Germline CDR1 LNHDA, CDR2 SQIVND (reference sequence). V was cut by 3 bases and J by 1 base, with 9 bases left in between. The CDR3 covers 14 residues. The CDR3 sequence: CASSIPAGNTEAFF. The CDR3, as DNA: TGTGCCAGTAGTATTCCCGCCGGGAACACTGAAGCTTTCTTT.

The chain recombines TRBV5-6 with TRBJ2-3, with D possibly called TRBD1 or TRBD2 (6 bases each). Trimming stripped 6 bases from V and 2 bases from J, with 19 bases between. The CDR3 contains 16 residues. Looked up from germline, CDR1 is SGHDT and CDR2 is YYEEEE. The CDR3 DNA is TGTGCCAGCACCACCCTGGGGGGCCGGAACACAGATACGCAGTATTTT. Protein sequence: CASTTLGGRNTDTQYF.

The chain links TRBV15 to TRBJ2-7; D is perhaps TRBD2 (5 bases). Looked up from germline, CDR1 is LNHNV and CDR2 is YYDKDF (reference sequence). Deletions cut 0 bases from V and 0 bases from J, with 6 bases between. This CDR3 has 14 amino acids. CDR3 residues: CATSRDSVSYEQYF. CDR3 sequence (DNA): TGTGCCACCAGCAGAGATAGCGTCTCCTACGAGCAGTACTTC.

The chain carries TRBV6-1 and TRBJ1-1; TRBD1 aligns across 7 bases. Unmatched junction bases numbered 15, after V lost 6 bases and J lost 11 bases. This CDR3 is built from 14 residues. Germline V gives CDR1 MNHNS, CDR2 SASEGT. The CDR3 DNA is TGTGCCAGCAGCGTGATGACAGGGAGTATCGATGCTTTCTTT. Translated, it gives CASSVMTGSIDAFF.

This clone was counted once. V is TRBV11-2 and J is TRBJ2-3; possibly TRBD1 for D (5 bases). This CDR3 has 14 amino acids. The V end was cut by 1 base, the J end by 8 bases, with 13 bases between. The germline CDR1 and CDR2 sequences are SGHAT and FQNNGV. In DNA form, the CDR3 reads TGTGCCAGCAGCTTAGGGGTCCCTCAGGGTACGCAGTATTTT. This sequence encodes CASSLGVPQGTQYF.

The CDR3 DNA follows: TGCAGCGTCAAAGGGGGTCCCCTCGGTTACGAGCAGTACTTC. As protein: CSVKGGPLGYEQYF. V gene TRBV29-1 combines with J gene TRBJ2-7; possibly TRBD1 for D (6 bases). The CDR3 extends over 14 amino acids. The germline V and J ends were trimmed by 6 bases and 4 bases, with 19 bases remaining between them. CDR1 and CDR2 from the germline V gene are SQVTM and ANQGSEA.

The chain uses TRBV7-2 and TRBJ2-7, with D possibly TRBD1 on 6 matching bases. The germline gives CDR1 SGHTA, CDR2 FQGNSA. The CDR3 runs to 16 residues. V was shortened by 1 base and J by 3 bases, with 16 bases between the two germline ends. CDR3 residues: CASSLGASQGLYEQYF. The CDR3 bases are TGTGCCAGCAGCTTAGGGGCCTCGCAGGGGCTCTACGAGCAGTACTTC. Variable domain in full (rest from reference TRBV7-2 and TRBJ2-7): GAGVSQSPSNKVTEKGKDVELRCDPISGHTALYWYRQSLGQGLEFLIYFQGNSAPDKSGLPSDRFSAERTGGSVSTLTIQRTQQEDSAVYLCASSLGASQGLYEQYFGPGTRLTVT.

The chain carries TRBV11-2 and TRBJ2-1; no reliable D call. Trimming removed 5 bases at V and 7 bases at J, with 21 bases between. Germline V gene sequence: CDR1 SGHAT, CDR2 FQNNGV. The CDR3 has 16 residues. CDR3 nucleotide sequence: TGTGCCAGCAGCACCCTCGGACCCCCCTCTGGGAATGAGCAGTTCTTC. Its protein product is CASSTLGPPSGNEQFF. Full variable domain (missing parts from reference TRBV11-2 and TRBJ2-1): EAGVAQSPRYKIIEKRQSVAFWCNPISGHATLYWYQQILGQGPKLLIQFQNNGVVDDSQLPKDRFSAERLKGVDSTLKIQPAKLEDSAVYLCASSTLGPPSGNEQFFGPGTRLTVL.

The chain is built from TRBV7-8 and TRBJ1-1; 11 bases align to TRBD1. The J segment lost 5 bases and the V segment lost 1 base, leaving 3 bases of the junction unmatched. The CDR3 length is 15 residues. Germline values: CDR1 SGHVS, CDR2 FQNEAQ. CDR3 amino acids: CASSLGTGGTTEAFF. The DNA of the CDR3 is TGTGCCAGCAGCTTAGGGACAGGGGGCACGACTGAAGCTTTCTTT.

This clone occurred once. The chain employs TRBV5-4 and TRBJ2-3; no reliable D call. The CDR3 runs 15 residues. Per germline, CDR1 SGHNT and CDR2 YYREEE (reference sequence). V was shortened by 4 bases and J by 0 bases, with 12 bases between the two germline ends. CDR3 DNA: TGTGCCAGCAGCCGAGCGCGCCCTAGCACAGATACGCAGTATTTT. Its protein product is CASSRARPSTDTQYF.

The V gene is TRBV4-3, the J gene TRBJ2-7; the match to TRBD2 covers 8 bases. Per germline, CDR1 LGHNA and CDR2 YSLEER. J was trimmed by 4 bases and V by 3 bases; bases with no gene match: 20. The CDR3 length is 19 residues. The CDR3 DNA reads as TGCGCCAGCAGCCATTACCTGACTGGTCCGGGGGGGACGGGTTACGAGCAGTACTTC. The encoded protein is CASSHYLTGPGGTGYEQYF.

V usage is TRBV5-1 and J usage is TRBJ1-5; no clear D gene. The CDR3 has 15 amino acids. The V end was cut by 1 base, the J end by 0 bases, with 8 bases between. Germline V gene lookup returns CDR1 SGHRS and CDR2 YFSETQ. CDR3 in amino acids: CASSLNGNSNQPQHF. CDR3 DNA: TGCGCCAGCAGCTTGAACGGAAATAGCAATCAGCCCCAGCATTTT. Full variable domain (outside the CDR3, taken from reference TRBV5-1 and TRBJ1-5): KAGVTQTPRYLIKTRGQQVTLSCSPISGHRSVSWYQQTPGQGLQFLFEYFSETQRNKGNFPGRFSGRQFSNSRSEMNVSTLELGDSALYLCASSLNGNSNQPQHFGDGTRLSIL.

V usage is TRBV5-1 and J usage is TRBJ2-5; TRBD2 aligns across 9 bases. V shed 4 bases and J 5 bases; nucleotides not matched to a gene: 9. CDR3 size: 15 residues. Germline V gene lookup returns CDR1 SGHRS and CDR2 YFSETQ. This CDR3 is CASSVQRGEQETQYF. CDR3 nucleotide sequence: TGCGCCAGCAGCGTTCAGCGGGGGGAGCAGGAGACCCAGTACTTC.

The chain links TRBV20-1 to TRBJ1-5; D unclear. This CDR3 has 11 residues. Germline V gene sequence: CDR1 DFQATT, CDR2 SNEGSKA (reference sequence). Trimming removed 3 bases from V and 6 bases from J, with 6 bases in between. As DNA, the CDR3 is TGCAGTGCTAGTGGTCTTCAGCCCCAGCATTTT. Protein product: CSASGLQPQHF.

V and J are TRBV14 and TRBJ2-1; D could derive from TRBD1 or TRBD2 (5 bases each). Germline V lookup: CDR1 SGHDN, CDR2 FVKESK. The CDR3 spans 12 residues. With 2 bases removed from V and 9 bases from J, the gap between germline ends came to 8 bases. The CDR3 DNA is TGTGCCAGCAGCCAACCGAGGGGTGAGCAGTTCTTC. It codes for CASSQPRGEQFF.

This chain joins TRBV10-3 and TRBJ1-6, with a tentative D call TRBD1 (6 bases). The CDR3 has 14 amino acids. V lost 3 bases and J 7 bases, leaving 10 bases between the germline ends. CDR1 and CDR2 (germline): ENHRY, SYGVKD. The CDR3 is CAISDPTGNSPLHF. DNA of the CDR3: TGTGCCATCAGTGACCCGACAGGCAATTCACCCCTCCACTTT.

The chain is built from TRBV7-7 and TRBJ1-1, with D hard to call. The CDR3 contains 13 residues. CDR1 and CDR2 from the germline V gene are SSHAT and FNYEAQ (reference sequence). Trimming removed 1 base from V and 4 bases from J, with 7 bases in between. Here the CDR3 DNA reads TGTGCCAGCAGCTTAGATGGGTCCACTGAAGCTTTCTTT. Translated: CASSLDGSTEAFF.